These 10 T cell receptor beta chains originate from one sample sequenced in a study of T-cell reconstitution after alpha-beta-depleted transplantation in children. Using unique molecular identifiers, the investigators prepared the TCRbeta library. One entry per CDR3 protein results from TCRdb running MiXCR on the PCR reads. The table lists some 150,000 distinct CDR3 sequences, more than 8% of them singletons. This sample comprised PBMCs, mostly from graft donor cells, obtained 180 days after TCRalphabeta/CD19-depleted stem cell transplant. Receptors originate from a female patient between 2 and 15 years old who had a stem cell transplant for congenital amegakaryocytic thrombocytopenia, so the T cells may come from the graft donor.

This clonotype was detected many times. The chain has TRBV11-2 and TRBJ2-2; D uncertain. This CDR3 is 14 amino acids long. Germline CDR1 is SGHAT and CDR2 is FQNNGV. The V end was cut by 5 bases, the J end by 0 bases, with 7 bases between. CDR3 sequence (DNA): TGTGCCAGCAGCCCGGGTCCGAACACCGGGGAGCTGTTTTTT. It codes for CASSPGPNTGELFF.

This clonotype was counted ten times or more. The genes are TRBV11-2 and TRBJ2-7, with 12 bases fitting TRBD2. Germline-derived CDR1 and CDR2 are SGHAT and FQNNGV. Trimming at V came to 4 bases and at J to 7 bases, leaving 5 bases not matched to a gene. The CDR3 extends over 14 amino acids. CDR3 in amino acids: CASSSGLAGREQYF. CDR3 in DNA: TGTGCCAGCAGCTCAGGACTAGCGGGACGTGAGCAGTACTTC.

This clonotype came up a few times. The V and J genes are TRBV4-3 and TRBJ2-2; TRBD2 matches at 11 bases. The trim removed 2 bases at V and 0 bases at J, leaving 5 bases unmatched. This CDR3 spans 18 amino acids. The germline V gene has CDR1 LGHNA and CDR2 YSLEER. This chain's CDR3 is CASSQQLAGVSNTGELFF. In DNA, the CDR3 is TGCGCCAGCAGCCAACAACTAGCGGGAGTTTCGAACACCGGGGAGCTGTTTTTT.

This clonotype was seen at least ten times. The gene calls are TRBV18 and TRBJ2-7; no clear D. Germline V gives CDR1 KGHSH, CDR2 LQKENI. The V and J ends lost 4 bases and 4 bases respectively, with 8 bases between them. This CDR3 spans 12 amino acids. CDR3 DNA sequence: TGTGCCAGCTCACTTGCAGTTTACGAGCAGTACTTC. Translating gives CASSLAVYEQYF.

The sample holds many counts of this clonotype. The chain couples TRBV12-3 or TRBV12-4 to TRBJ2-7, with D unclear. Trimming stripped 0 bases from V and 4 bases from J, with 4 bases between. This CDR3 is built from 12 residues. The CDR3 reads CASSLALYEQYF. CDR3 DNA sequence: TGTGCCAGCAGTTTAGCGCTATACGAGCAGTACTTC.

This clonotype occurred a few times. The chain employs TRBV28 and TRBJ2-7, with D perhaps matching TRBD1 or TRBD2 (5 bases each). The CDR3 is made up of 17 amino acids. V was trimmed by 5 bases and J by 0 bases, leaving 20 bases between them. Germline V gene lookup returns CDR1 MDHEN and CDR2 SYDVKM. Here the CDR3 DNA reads TGTGCCAGCAGTCTTAAAAATGGGGGAATAACCTCCTACGAGCAGTACTTC. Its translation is CASSLKNGGITSYEQYF.

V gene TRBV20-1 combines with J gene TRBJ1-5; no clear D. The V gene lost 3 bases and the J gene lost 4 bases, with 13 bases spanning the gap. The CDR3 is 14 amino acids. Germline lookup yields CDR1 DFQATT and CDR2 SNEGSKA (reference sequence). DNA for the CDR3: TGCAGTGCTAGTGCTCCTCAGAATAATCAGCCCCAGCATTTT. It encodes CSASAPQNNQPQHF.

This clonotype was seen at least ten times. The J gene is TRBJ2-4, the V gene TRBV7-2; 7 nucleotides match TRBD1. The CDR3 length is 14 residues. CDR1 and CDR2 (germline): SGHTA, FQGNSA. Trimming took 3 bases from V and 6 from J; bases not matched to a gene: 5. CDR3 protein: CASSFTGVGNIQYF. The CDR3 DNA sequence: TGTGCCAGCAGCTTTACAGGGGTCGGAAACATTCAGTACTTC. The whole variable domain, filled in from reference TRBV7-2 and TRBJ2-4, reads GAGVSQSPSNKVTEKGKDVELRCDPISGHTALYWYRQSLGQGLEFLIYFQGNSAPDKSGLPSDRFSAERTGGSVSTLTIQRTQQEDSAVYLCASSFTGVGNIQYFGAGTRLSVL.

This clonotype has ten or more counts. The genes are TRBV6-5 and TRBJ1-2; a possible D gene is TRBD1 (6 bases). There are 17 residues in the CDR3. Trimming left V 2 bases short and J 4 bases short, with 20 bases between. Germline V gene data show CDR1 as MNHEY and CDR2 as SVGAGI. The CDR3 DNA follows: TGTGCCAGCAGTTACCTACCCCCAGGGGATGGGAGCTATGGCTACACCTTC. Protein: CASSYLPPGDGSYGYTF.

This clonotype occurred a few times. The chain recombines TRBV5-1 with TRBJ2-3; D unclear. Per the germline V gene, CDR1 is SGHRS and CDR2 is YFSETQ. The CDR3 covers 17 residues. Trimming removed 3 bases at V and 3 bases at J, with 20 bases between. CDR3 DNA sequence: TGCGCCAGCAGCTCGGGCTTGTTGGGGTATGGGACAGATACGCAGTATTTT. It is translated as CASSSGLLGYGTDTQYF.